The T cell receptor beta chain under discussion was sequenced for a study of shared clonotypes between healthy human individuals (dated by TCRdb to the early 2020s). With regard to the full study: The cohort included a few men and a couple of women between 18 and 49 years of age. To estimate repertoire size and how much clonotype sharing occurs between individuals, the study deeply sequenced the blood TCR repertoires of a handful of healthy adults. Libraries were prepared and TCR repertoires were sequenced by different laboratories using diverse techniques, in order to increase sequencing depth and limit assay-specific biases. Leukapheresis yielded between about 0.85 and 9 billion PBMCs per donor.

Using the deep immunoSEQ assay, TCR CDR3 regions were amplified from genomic DNA by multiplex PCR. Genomic DNA extracted from each cell subset was distributed evenly over all wells of several immunoSEQ 96-well plates, and each plate served as one replicate. For unsorted PBMC, approximately 300 ng of genomic DNA, equivalent to approximately 30,000 T cell genomes, went into each replicate PCR. Unsorted PBMC genomic DNA was sequenced across ten immunoSEQ deep assay plates. The purified libraries were quantified using a Qubit 3.0 fluorometer, sized with a Bioanalyzer 2100, and then quantified again using the KAPA Library Quantification kit. Every immunoSEQ 96-well plate was sequenced on a dedicated single-read 150-cycle Illumina NextSeq 550 flow cell. As for how the authors treated the data: Because the immunoSEQ output held only junctional sequences and lacked quality scores, the filtering could not match the filtering applied to full-length reads. To assign V/J genes and CDR3, sequences were annotated against IMGT germline references using PyIR, a Python wrapper for IgBLAST v1.9. Reads with weak V/J assignments (E-value above 1e-6), missing CDR3, stop codons, out-of-frame junctions, or ambiguous translated residues were removed. A V3J clonotype was defined by an identical inferred V gene, J gene, and CDR3 amino acid sequence. To compute the percentage overlap between repertoires, the number of shared unique clonotypes was divided by the size of the smaller repertoire. Three approaches were used to assess repertoire richness: RTK rarefaction, the Chao1 estimator, and Recon v2.1 estimates of unobserved clonotypes. TCRdb obtained this table from immuneACCESS and retained in-frame rearrangements with V and J assigned. These tables miss some clones; where compared with another copy, unresolved V genes account for less than half of the shortfall, and the remainder is unexplained. Clonal size and the V and J genes are those of that table, whereas D and trimming came from the DNA. The sample table shows hundreds of thousands of clones, and approximately 77% are seen once. About 12% of the sample belongs to the ten largest clones.

The donors were healthy, HIV-negative adults who had no recently reported acute infections or vaccinations. Every donor was a Caucasian adult living in Nashville, Tennessee, USA. For unsorted samples, approximately 84 million PBMCs were counted, and genomic DNA was extracted using the QIAamp DNA Blood Mini kit. Blood was obtained by leukapheresis, after which PBMCs were separated by Ficoll-Histopaque density gradient centrifugation and cryopreserved in liquid nitrogen vapor phase. Overall study outcomes, separate from this receptor: The small number of donors limited the genetic and exposure-history diversity represented. Based on pairwise subsampling, the degree of clonotype sharing among donors was expected to be affected by sequencing depth. Sampling was restricted to blood, and TCR repertoires in tissues likely differ from the TCR repertoires found in blood.

Regarding this clone: Its binding antigen is unknown. One base away there is no much larger clone; base qualities are not given.

The TCR sequence derives from a woman aged 40 to 55 in good health. Some clones in this sample may be carry-over from other donors' samples. Sequencing used PBMCs.

CDR3 region: CASSLAHSYEQYF. DNA sequence: TGTGCCAGCAGCTTGGCCCATTCGTACGAGCAGTACTTC. Here the chain combines TRBV5-6 and TRBJ2-7, with no confident D gene call. The junction shows trimming of 0 bases on V and 4 bases on J, plus 8 bases between the germline ends. CDR1 and CDR2, looked up from the germline V gene, are SGHDT and YYEEEE. The CDR3 runs 13 residues from the cysteine to the phenylalanine. The entry retains the CDR3 DNA only, 39 bases that are in frame from base 1.